These T cell receptor beta chains were read from a single sample in a study of shared T cell receptors in the human thymus. Libraries were prepared by immunoSEQ multiplex PCR; TCRdb keeps only in-frame clonotypes and omits some of them. Altogether about 730,000 clones are present, approximately 85% being singletons, with the ten largest covering around 0.0094%. These sequences were also reported in another study, on human thymus T cells.

The sequenced sample consisted of thymocytes. Receptors originate from a girl under three years old with a congenital heart defect. CDR3s include the opening cysteine and the closing phenylalanine or tryptophan. D genes are given only for firm matches. The size of a clone is reported for some rows only, either as once, few or many, or as a class for expanded clones.

d_call	v_call	clone_size	j_call	cdr3_aa	cdr3_nt
.	TRBV7-6	.	TRBJ2-3	CASSFINSTDTQYF	TGTGCCAGCAGCTTTATTAATAGCACAGATACGCAGTATTTT
.	TRBV5-6	.	TRBJ1-5	CASSLGGRYSNQPQHF	TGTGCCAGCAGCTTGGGCGGTCGATATAGCAATCAGCCCCAGCATTTT
.	TRBV5-4	.	TRBJ2-2	CASSSLDSPTGELFF	TGTGCCAGCAGCTCCCTGGACAGTCCCACCGGGGAGCTGTTTTTT
.	TRBV6-1	.	TRBJ1-2	CASSATHRKGVSGYTF	TGTGCCAGCAGTGCCACACACCGAAAGGGGGTCTCGGGCTACACCTTC
TRBD1	TRBV4-1	.	TRBJ1-6	CASSQGQGLSNSPLHF	TGCGCCAGCAGCCAAGGACAGGGATTGAGTAATTCACCCCTCCACTTT
.	TRBV5-1	.	TRBJ2-7	CASSLFPGDDEQYF	TGCGCCAGCAGCTTGTTCCCAGGGGACGACGAGCAGTACTTC
TRBD2	TRBV7-2	.	TRBJ2-3	CASSFISGTSGGKTDTQYF	TGTGCCAGCAGCTTCATCTCCGGGACTAGCGGGGGAAAAACAGATACGCAGTATTTT
TRBD1	TRBV27	.	TRBJ1-2	CASTPGRWQGALNNYGYTF	TGTGCCAGCACCCCGGGCCGGTGGCAGGGGGCGCTGAACAACTATGGCTACACCTTC
.	TRBV29-1	.	TRBJ1-1	CSVEEAGETEAFF	TGCAGCGTTGAAGAAGCAGGGGAAACTGAAGCTTTCTTT
.	TRBV5-6	.	TRBJ1-4	CASSLRIPDSTNEKLFF	TGTGCCAGCAGCTTGAGAATCCCCGACTCAACTAATGAAAAACTGTTTTTT
TRBD1	TRBV5-1	.	TRBJ2-5	CASSLAGTGLSGKETQYF	TGCGCCAGCAGCTTGGCCGGGACAGGGCTGTCGGGGAAAGAGACCCAGTACTTC
.	TRBV7-2	.	TRBJ2-3	CASSPGGPCTDTQYF	TGTGCCAGCAGCCCCGGAGGGCCCTGCACAGATACGCAGTATTTT
.	TRBV6-1	.	TRBJ1-1	CASSELGTSPRFNTEAFF	TGTGCCAGCAGTGAACTAGGGACATCTCCTAGATTCAACACTGAAGCTTTCTTT
.	TRBV5-6	.	TRBJ1-1	CASSLAEHRVNARTTEAFF	TGTGCCAGCAGCTTGGCGGAACACAGGGTGAATGCCAGAACCACTGAAGCTTTCTTT
.	TRBV11-2	.	TRBJ1-2	CASSLGVGLEYGYTF	TGTGCCAGCAGCCTAGGGGTGGGTTTGGAGTATGGCTACACCTTC
TRBD1	TRBV2	few	TRBJ1-1	CASSKPGGEAFF	TGTGCCAGCAGTAAACCAGGGGGTGAAGCTTTCTTT
.	TRBV5-1	.	TRBJ1-2	CASSLAVSYYGYTF	TGCGCCAGCAGCTTGGCCGTTAGCTACTATGGCTACACCTTC
.	TRBV9	few	TRBJ1-2	CASSPSQQDTYGYTF	TGTGCCAGCAGCCCTTCCCAGCAGGACACCTATGGCTACACCTTC
.	TRBV6-1	.	TRBJ2-1	CASSVSRDNEQFF	TGTGCCAGCAGTGTAAGCAGGGACAATGAGCAGTTCTTC
.	TRBV28	once	TRBJ2-3	CASSLDITDTQYF	TGTGCCAGCAGTTTAGACATCACAGATACGCAGTATTTT
.	TRBV5-5	.	TRBJ2-3	CASSVKTGIPDTQYF	TGTGCCAGCAGCGTCAAAACAGGGATCCCAGATACGCAGTATTTT
TRBD1	TRBV5-4	once	TRBJ2-7	CASSRQGNEQYF	TGTGCCAGCAGCAGACAGGGTAACGAGCAGTACTTC
.	TRBV10-3	.	TRBJ1-2	CAISGAINYGYTF	TGTGCCATCAGTGGGGCCATTAACTATGGCTACACCTTC
.	TRBV27	.	TRBJ1-2	CASSLEEGPYYGYTF	TGTGCCAGCAGTTTAGAAGAGGGTCCCTACTATGGCTACACCTTC
.	TRBV6-6	.	TRBJ1-1	CASSFAGENTEAFF	TGTGCCAGCAGTTTCGCAGGGGAGAACACTGAAGCTTTCTTT
TRBD1	TRBV6-6	.	TRBJ1-1	CASSSGQHEAFF	TGTGCCAGCAGTTCGGGACAGCATGAAGCTTTCTTT
.	TRBV28	once	TRBJ2-2	CASKKEGGADTGELFF	TGTGCCAGCAAAAAGGAAGGGGGGGCGGACACCGGGGAGCTGTTTTTT
.	TRBV15	.	TRBJ1-5	CATSRETPGRYNQPQHF	TGTGCCACCAGCAGAGAAACACCCGGCAGGTACAATCAGCCCCAGCATTTT
TRBD2	TRBV5-1	.	TRBJ2-7	CASSCGTSGSYEQYF	TGCGCCAGCAGCTGCGGGACTAGCGGATCCTACGAGCAGTACTTC
.	TRBV6-6	once	TRBJ1-5	CASSYSEGPSNQPQHF	TGTGCCAGCAGTTACTCGGAGGGACCTAGCAATCAGCCCCAGCATTTT
TRBD1	TRBV5-1	.	TRBJ2-7	CASSLVQGAATPYEQYF	TGCGCCAGCAGCTTGGTACAGGGGGCGGCTACCCCCTACGAGCAGTACTTC
.	TRBV7-2	.	TRBJ1-1	CASSVGFREAFF	TGTGCCAGCAGCGTCGGGTTTCGTGAAGCTTTCTTT
.	TRBV9	.	TRBJ1-2	CASSVGAYPQGYTF	TGTGCCAGCAGCGTAGGGGCTTACCCGCAGGGCTACACCTTC
.	TRBV6-6	once	TRBJ2-2	CASGKRDTNTGELFF	TGTGCCAGCGGTAAGAGGGATACGAACACCGGGGAGCTGTTTTTT
TRBD2	TRBV7-2	.	TRBJ2-1	CASSSATSGGSLQFF	TGTGCCAGCAGCTCCGCGACTAGCGGGGGGTCCCTACAGTTCTTC
.	TRBV29-1	.	TRBJ1-2	CSALWGINYGYTF	TGCAGCGCCCTGTGGGGCATAAACTATGGCTACACCTTC
TRBD1	TRBV27	.	TRBJ2-1	CASSPDRDGSEQFF	TGTGCCAGCAGTCCAGACAGGGATGGGAGTGAGCAGTTCTTC
TRBD2	TRBV25-1	.	TRBJ2-5	CASTPGGALETQYF	TGTGCCAGCACCCCCGGGGGGGCGTTGGAGACCCAGTACTTC
TRBD1	TRBV6-1	.	TRBJ1-5	CASSKQGKDQPQHF	TGTGCCAGCAGTAAACAGGGGAAAGATCAGCCCCAGCATTTT
.	TRBV13	few	TRBJ1-4	CASRGGELYEKLFF	TGTGCCAGCAGGGGCGGGGAGCTCTATGAAAAACTGTTTTTT
.	TRBV2	.	TRBJ2-1	CASSVQQGTEQFF	TGTGCCAGCAGCGTCCAACAGGGTACTGAGCAGTTCTTC
.	TRBV2	.	TRBJ1-2	CASSGSDWGLYGYTF	TGTGCCAGCAGTGGGTCTGACTGGGGGCTATATGGCTACACCTTC
.	TRBV19	once	TRBJ2-2	CASHRTVRSTGELFF	TGTGCCAGTCACCGGACAGTTAGAAGCACCGGGGAGCTGTTTTTT
TRBD1	TRBV5-1	.	TRBJ1-1	CASNMGQAGVEAFF	TGCGCCAGCAACATGGGACAGGCCGGAGTAGAAGCTTTCTTT
.	TRBV28	.	TRBJ2-7	CASSPAGPRATYEQYF	TGTGCCAGCAGCCCAGCAGGGCCCCGGGCGACCTACGAGCAGTACTTC
.	TRBV19	.	TRBJ1-6	CASRIFRVDVRGSPLHF	TGTGCCAGTAGAATATTCCGAGTCGACGTTCGGGGTTCACCCCTCCACTTT